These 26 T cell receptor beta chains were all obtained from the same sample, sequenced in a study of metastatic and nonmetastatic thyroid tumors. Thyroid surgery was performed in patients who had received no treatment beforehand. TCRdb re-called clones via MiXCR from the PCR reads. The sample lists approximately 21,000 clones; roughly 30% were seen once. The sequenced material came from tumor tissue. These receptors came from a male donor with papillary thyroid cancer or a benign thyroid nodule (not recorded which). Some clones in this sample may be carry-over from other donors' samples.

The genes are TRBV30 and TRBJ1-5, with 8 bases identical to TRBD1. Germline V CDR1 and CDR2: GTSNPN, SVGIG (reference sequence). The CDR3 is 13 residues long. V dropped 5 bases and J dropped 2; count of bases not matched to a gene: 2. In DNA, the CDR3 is TGTGCCTGGGACAGGGGCGGCAATCAGCCCCAGCATTTT. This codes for CAWDRGGNQPQHF.

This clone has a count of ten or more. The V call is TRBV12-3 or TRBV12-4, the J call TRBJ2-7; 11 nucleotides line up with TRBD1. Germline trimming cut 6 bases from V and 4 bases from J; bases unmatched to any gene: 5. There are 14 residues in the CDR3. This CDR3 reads CASSWDRGTYEQYF. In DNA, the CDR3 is TGTGCCAGCAGCTGGGACAGGGGGACGTACGAGCAGTACTTC.

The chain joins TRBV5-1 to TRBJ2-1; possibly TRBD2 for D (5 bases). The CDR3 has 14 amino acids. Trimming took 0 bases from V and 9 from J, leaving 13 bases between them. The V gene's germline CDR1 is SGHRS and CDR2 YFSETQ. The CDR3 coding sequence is TGCGCCAGCAGCTTGGTTGGGAGTAGTACTGAGCAGTTCTTC. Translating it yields CASSLVGSSTEQFF. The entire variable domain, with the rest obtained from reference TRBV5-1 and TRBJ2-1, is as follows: KAGVTQTPRYLIKTRGQQVTLSCSPISGHRSVSWYQQTPGQGLQFLFEYFSETQRNKGNFPGRFSGRQFSNSRSEMNVSTLELGDSALYLCASSLVGSSTEQFFGPGTRLTVL.

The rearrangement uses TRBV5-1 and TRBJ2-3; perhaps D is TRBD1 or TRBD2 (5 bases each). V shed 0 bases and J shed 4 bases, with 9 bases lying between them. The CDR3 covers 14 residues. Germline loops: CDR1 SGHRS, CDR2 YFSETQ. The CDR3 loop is CASSLAGTADTQYF. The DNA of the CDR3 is TGCGCCAGCAGCTTGGCGGGGACCGCAGATACGCAGTATTTT.

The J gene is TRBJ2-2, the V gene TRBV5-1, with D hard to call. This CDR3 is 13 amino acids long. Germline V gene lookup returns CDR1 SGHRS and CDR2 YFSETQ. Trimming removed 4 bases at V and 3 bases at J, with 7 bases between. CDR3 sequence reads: CASSVYYTGELFF. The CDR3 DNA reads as TGCGCCAGCAGCGTTTATTACACCGGGGAGCTGTTTTTT. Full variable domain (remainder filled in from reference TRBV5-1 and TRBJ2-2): KAGVTQTPRYLIKTRGQQVTLSCSPISGHRSVSWYQQTPGQGLQFLFEYFSETQRNKGNFPGRFSGRQFSNSRSEMNVSTLELGDSALYLCASSVYYTGELFFGEGSRLTVL.

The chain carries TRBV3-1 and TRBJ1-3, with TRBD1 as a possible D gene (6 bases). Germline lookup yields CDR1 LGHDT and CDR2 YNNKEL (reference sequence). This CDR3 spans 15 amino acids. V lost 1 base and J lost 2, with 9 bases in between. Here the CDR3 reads CASSQGRGPGNTIYF. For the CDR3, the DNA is TGTGCCAGCAGCCAAGGTCGGGGGCCTGGAAACACCATATATTTT.

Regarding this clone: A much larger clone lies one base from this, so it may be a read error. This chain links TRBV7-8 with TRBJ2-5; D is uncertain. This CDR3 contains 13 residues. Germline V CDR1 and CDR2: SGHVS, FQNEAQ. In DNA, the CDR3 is TGTGCCAGCAGCTTAGCCAGGAAGGAGACCAAGTACTTC. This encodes CASSLARKETKYF.

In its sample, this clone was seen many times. The CDR3 loop is CASSPVVTEAFF. CDR3 bases: TGTGCCAGCTCACCAGTGGTAACTGAAGCTTTCTTT. V usage is TRBV18 and J usage is TRBJ1-1, with D unresolved. CDR1 KGHSH and CDR2 LQKENI come from the germline V gene. The CDR3 spans 12 residues. With 2 bases removed from V and 5 bases from J, the gap between germline ends came to 6 bases.

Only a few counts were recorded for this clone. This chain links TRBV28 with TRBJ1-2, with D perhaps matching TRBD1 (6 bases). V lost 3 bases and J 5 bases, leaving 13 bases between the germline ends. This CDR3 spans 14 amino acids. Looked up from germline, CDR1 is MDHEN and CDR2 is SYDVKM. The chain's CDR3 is CASSFLGGRYGYTF. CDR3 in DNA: TGTGCCAGCAGTTTTCTAGGGGGAAGGTATGGCTACACCTTC.

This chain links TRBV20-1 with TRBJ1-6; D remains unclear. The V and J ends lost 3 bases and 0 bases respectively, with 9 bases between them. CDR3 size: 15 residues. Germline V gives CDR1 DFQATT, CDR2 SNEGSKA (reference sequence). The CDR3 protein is CSARLILSYNSPLHF. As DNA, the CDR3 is TGCAGTGCTAGGCTTATACTCTCCTATAATTCACCCCTCCACTTT.

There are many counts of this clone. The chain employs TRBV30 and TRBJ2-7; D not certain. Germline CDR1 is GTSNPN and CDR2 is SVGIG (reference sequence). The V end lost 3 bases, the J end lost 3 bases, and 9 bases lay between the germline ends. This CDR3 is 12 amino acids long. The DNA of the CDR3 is TGTGCCTGGAGCCCCTCCGACTACGAGCAGTACTTC. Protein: CAWSPSDYEQYF. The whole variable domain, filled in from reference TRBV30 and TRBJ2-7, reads SQTIHQWPATLVQPVGSPLSLECTVEGTSNPNLYWYRQAAGRGLQLLFYSVGIGQISSEVPQNLSASRPQDRQFILSSKKLLLSDSGFYLCAWSPSDYEQYFGPGTRLTVT.

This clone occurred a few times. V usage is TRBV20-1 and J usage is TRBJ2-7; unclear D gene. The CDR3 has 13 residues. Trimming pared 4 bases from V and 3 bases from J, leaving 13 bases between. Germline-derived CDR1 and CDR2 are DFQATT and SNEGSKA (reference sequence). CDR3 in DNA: TGCAGTGCTACCCTTATGGGGAACTACGAGCAGTACTTC. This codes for CSATLMGNYEQYF.

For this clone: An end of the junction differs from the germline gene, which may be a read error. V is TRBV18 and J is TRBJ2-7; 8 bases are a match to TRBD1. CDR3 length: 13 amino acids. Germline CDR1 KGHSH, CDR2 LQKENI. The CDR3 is CSSSPETGAEQYF. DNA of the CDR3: TGTTCCAGCTCACCTGAGACAGGGGCCGAGCAGTACTTC.

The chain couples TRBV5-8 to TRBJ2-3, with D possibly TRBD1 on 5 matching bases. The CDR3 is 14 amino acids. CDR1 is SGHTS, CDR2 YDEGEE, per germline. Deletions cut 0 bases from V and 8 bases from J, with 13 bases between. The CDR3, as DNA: TGTGCCAGCAGCTTGGGGGGCTTGCATAGTACGCAGTATTTT. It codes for CASSLGGLHSTQYF.

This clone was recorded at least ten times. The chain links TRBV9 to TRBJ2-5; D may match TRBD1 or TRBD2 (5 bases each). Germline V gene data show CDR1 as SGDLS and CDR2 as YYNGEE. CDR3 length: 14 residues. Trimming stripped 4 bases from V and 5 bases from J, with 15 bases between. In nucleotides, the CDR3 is TGTGCCAGCAGCCCTCAAGGGGACCGGGAGACCCAGTACTTC. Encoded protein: CASSPQGDRETQYF.

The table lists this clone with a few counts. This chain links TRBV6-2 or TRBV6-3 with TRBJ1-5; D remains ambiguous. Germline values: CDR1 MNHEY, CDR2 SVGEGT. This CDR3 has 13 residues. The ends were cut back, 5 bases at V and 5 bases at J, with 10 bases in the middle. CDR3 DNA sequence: TGTGCCAGCAGTAGGCAGAACGATCAGCCCCAGCATTTT. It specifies CASSRQNDQPQHF.

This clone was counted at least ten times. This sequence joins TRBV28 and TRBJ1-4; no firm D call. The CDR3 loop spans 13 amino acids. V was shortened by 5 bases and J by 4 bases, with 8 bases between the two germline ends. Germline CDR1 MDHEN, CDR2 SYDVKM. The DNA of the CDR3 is TGTGCCAGCAGTCCAGAAATTAATGAAAAACTGTTTTTT. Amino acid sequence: CASSPEINEKLFF.

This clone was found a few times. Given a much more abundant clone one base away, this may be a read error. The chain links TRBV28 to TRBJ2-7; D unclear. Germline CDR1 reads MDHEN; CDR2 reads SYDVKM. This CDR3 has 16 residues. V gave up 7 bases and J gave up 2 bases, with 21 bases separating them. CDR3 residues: CASIPHLGRSPYEQYF. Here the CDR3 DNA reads TGTGCCAGCATCCCTCACCTAGGCCGGAGCCCCTACGAGCAGTACTTC.

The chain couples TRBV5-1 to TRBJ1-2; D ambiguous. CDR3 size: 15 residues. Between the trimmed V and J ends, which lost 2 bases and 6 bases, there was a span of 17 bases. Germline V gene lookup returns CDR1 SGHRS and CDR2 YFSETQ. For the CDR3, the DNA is TGCGCCAGCAGCTTCTCTGGTGAGGGTGGGGATGGCTACACCTTC. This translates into CASSFSGEGGDGYTF.

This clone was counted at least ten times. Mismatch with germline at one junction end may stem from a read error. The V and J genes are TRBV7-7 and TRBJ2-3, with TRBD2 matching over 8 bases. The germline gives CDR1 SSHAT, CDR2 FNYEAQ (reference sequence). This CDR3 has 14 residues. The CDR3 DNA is TGTGCTAGCAGAATAGCGGGATTCACAGATACGCAGTATTTT. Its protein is CASRIAGFTDTQYF.

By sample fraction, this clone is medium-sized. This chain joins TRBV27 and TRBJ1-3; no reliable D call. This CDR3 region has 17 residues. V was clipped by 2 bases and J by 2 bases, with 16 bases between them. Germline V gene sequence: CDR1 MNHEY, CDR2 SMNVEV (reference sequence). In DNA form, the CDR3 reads TGTGCCAGCAGTTTAACAGAGAGGGTTTTCGCTGGAAACACCATATATTTT. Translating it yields CASSLTERVFAGNTIYF.

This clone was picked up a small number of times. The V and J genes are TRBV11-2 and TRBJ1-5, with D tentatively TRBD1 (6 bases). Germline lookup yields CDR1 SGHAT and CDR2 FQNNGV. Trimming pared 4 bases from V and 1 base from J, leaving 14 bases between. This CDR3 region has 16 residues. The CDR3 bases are TGTGCCAGCAGCTCGTCAGGGGATTCGAGCAATCAGCCCCAGCATTTT. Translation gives CASSSSGDSSNQPQHF.

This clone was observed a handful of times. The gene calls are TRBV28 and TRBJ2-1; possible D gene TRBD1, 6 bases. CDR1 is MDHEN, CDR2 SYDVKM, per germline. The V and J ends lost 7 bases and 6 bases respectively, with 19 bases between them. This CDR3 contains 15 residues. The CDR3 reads CASTEQGSWGNEQFF. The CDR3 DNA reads TGTGCCAGCACCGAACAGGGCAGTTGGGGCAATGAGCAGTTCTTC.

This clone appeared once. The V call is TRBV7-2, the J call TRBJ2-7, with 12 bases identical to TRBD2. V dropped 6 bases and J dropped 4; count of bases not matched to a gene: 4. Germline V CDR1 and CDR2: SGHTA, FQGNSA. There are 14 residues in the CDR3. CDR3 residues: CASRLLAGGYEQYF. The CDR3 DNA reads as TGTGCCAGCAGATTACTAGCGGGAGGATACGAGCAGTACTTC.

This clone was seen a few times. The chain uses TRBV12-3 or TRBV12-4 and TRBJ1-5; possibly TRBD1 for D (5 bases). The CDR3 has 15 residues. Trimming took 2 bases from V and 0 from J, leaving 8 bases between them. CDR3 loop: CASSLTGGSNQPQHF. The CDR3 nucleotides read TGTGCCAGCAGTTTAACCGGGGGTAGCAATCAGCCCCAGCATTTT.

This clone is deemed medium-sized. The CDR3 DNA is TGTGCCAGCAGTTTAGGGGGGACAGGGCCTGGCTACACCTTC. This codes for CASSLGGTGPGYTF. The rearrangement links TRBV28 to TRBJ1-2; TRBD1 aligns across 9 bases. Germline V gene data show CDR1 as MDHEN and CDR2 as SYDVKM. With V trimmed by 2 bases and J by 7 bases, 5 bases remained unmatched. This CDR3 has 14 residues.